Below are 30 T cell receptor beta chains sequenced from a single sample in a study of T cell responses to AZD1222 COVID-19 vaccine. Assay: immunoSEQ multiplex PCR; the TCRdb copy retains only in-frame clones and omits some. The data contain more than 85,000 clones, approximately 90% of them singletons. The specimen was peripheral blood, collected on day 0 of AZD1222 vaccination. The receptors stem from an adult in good health.

The chain recombines TRBV4-1 with TRBJ1-4; TRBD1 might be the D (6 bases). In germline, CDR1 is MGHRA, CDR2 YSYEKL. V lost 1 base and J 11 bases, leaving 11 bases between the germline ends. The CDR3 consists of 13 residues. The CDR3 is CASSQVRGEKLFF. The CDR3 DNA sequence: TGCGCCAGCAGCCAAGTCAGGGGCGAGAAACTGTTTTTT.

The chain uses TRBV27 and TRBJ2-1; a weak D match, TRBD1 (5 bases). V was clipped by 5 bases and J by 15 bases, with 17 bases between them. Germline CDR1 is MNHEY and CDR2 is SMNVEV (reference sequence). This CDR3 contains 12 residues. CDR3 region: CASSHAGSPRFF. CDR3 DNA: TGTGCCAGCAGTCACGCAGGGTCACCGAGGTTCTTC.

The V call is TRBV9, the J call TRBJ2-7; 7 bases align to TRBD1. This CDR3 comprises 14 residues. CDR1 and CDR2 (germline): SGDLS, YYNGEE. Trimming cost V 3 bases and J 1 base; bases outside gene matches: 4. CDR3 sequence reads: CASSARDRSYEQYF. The CDR3 DNA is TGTGCCAGCAGCGCCCGGGACAGATCCTACGAGCAGTACTTC.

The rearrangement links TRBV10-3 to TRBJ1-1; TRBD1 is a possible D gene (6 bases). Trimming shortened V by 6 bases and J by 0 bases, and 17 bases separated the two germline ends. Germline V gene data show CDR1 as ENHRY and CDR2 as SYGVKD. The CDR3 has 16 residues. CDR3 sequence: CAIRGSSTGMNTEAFF. The DNA of the CDR3 is TGTGCCATCAGGGGTTCGTCGACAGGCATGAACACTGAAGCTTTCTTT.

This rearrangement joins TRBV10-2 to TRBJ1-6, with a tentative D call TRBD1 (6 bases). The CDR3 has 15 amino acids. Germline V gives CDR1 WSHSY, CDR2 SAAADI. V shed 0 bases and J shed 9 bases, with 12 bases lying between them. The CDR3 sequence is CASSESAQGSSPLHF. As DNA, the CDR3 is TGCGCCAGCAGTGAGTCGGCCCAGGGGAGTTCACCCCTCCACTTT.

The chain is built from TRBV28 and TRBJ2-7; the D gene could be TRBD1 or TRBD2 (6 bases each). This CDR3 is 16 amino acids long. V shed 5 bases and J shed 4 bases, with 21 bases lying between them. CDR1 and CDR2 from the germline V gene are MDHEN and SYDVKM. CDR3: CASSRDLGGTGYEQYF. CDR3 coding DNA: TGTGCCAGCAGTCGCGACTTAGGGGGGACTGGGTACGAGCAGTACTTC.

This clone appeared a single time. The V call is TRBV5-8, the J call TRBJ1-1; D is unclear. Germline values: CDR1 SGHTS, CDR2 YDEGEE. Trimming removed 3 bases at V and 1 base at J, with 10 bases between. The CDR3 is made up of 14 amino acids. CDR3 sequence (DNA): TGTGCCAGCAGCTGGAGGCCAACGAACACTGAAGCTTTCTTT. Translating gives CASSWRPTNTEAFF.

The rearrangement uses TRBV7-8 and TRBJ2-7; TRBD1 matches 9 bases. Germline trimming cut 5 bases from V and 6 bases from J; bases unmatched to any gene: 8. This CDR3 region has 14 residues. In germline, CDR1 is SGHVS, CDR2 FQNEAQ. The CDR3 DNA reads TGTGCCAGCAGCCGCCGGGACAGGGCCCCCGAGCAGTACTTC. Translated, it gives CASSRRDRAPEQYF.

J is TRBJ1-5 and V is TRBV4-2; D is ambiguous. This CDR3 contains 12 residues. CDR1 is LGHNA and CDR2 is YNFKEQ in the germline V gene. V lost 3 bases to trimming and J lost 4 bases, with 4 bases between them. In DNA, the CDR3 is TGTGCCAGCAGCCACCCAAATCAGCCCCAGCATTTT. Its protein is CASSHPNQPQHF.

Comments on this clone: A junction end diverges from the germline sequence, so it may reflect a read error. The chain couples TRBV7-7 to TRBJ2-5, with D tentatively TRBD1 or TRBD2 (5 bases each). The CDR3 totals 15 residues. Germline CDR1 and CDR2: SSHAT and FNYEAQ (reference sequence). CDR3: CASSLVAGTQETQYF. Written as DNA, the CDR3 is TGTGCTAGCAGCTTAGTAGCAGGGACCCAAGAGACCCAGTACTTC.

The chain is built from TRBV4-2 and TRBJ1-3; D is ambiguous. The length of the CDR3 is 16 residues. V was trimmed by 4 bases and J by 0 bases, leaving 13 bases between them. Germline V CDR1 and CDR2: LGHNA, YNFKEQ. The chain's CDR3 is CASSRTGPSSGNTIYF. The CDR3 DNA sequence: TGTGCCAGCAGCCGGACGGGCCCTAGCTCTGGAAACACCATATATTTT.

The chain recombines TRBV2 with TRBJ2-7, with D possibly matching TRBD2 (6 bases). The CDR3 sequence is 12 residues long. Trimming shortened V by 10 bases and J by 7 bases, and 17 bases separated the two germline ends. Germline values: CDR1 SNHLY, CDR2 FYNNEI. CDR3 in amino acids: CANGGTRGEQYF. CDR3 in DNA: TGTGCCAACGGAGGGACTCGTGGGGAGCAGTACTTC.

Of note for this clone: This sample also contains other DNA sequences that code for the same CDR3. The chain has TRBV29-1 and TRBJ2-1, with D perhaps matching TRBD2 (6 bases). V was clipped by 4 bases and J by 6 bases, with 7 bases between them. Germline values: CDR1 SQVTM, CDR2 ANQGSEA. This CDR3 is 11 amino acids long. The CDR3 sequence is CSVGDFNEQFF. Here the CDR3 DNA reads TGCAGCGTTGGGGACTTCAATGAGCAGTTCTTC.

CDR3 bases: TGTGCCAGCTCACCATTAAATTCGGTGTCAGCGGGAGGGCCCTACAATGAGCAGTTCTTC. Encoded protein: CASSPLNSVSAGGPYNEQFF. The V and J genes are TRBV18 and TRBJ2-1; 10 bases are shared with TRBD2. CDR3 length: 20 residues. V was clipped by 2 bases and J by 2 bases; unmatched bases: 15. CDR1 and CDR2 (germline): KGHSH, LQKENI.

The rearrangement links TRBV5-1 to TRBJ2-3; 16 bases align to TRBD2. Trimming took 4 bases from V and 0 from J; bases not matched to a gene: 11. The CDR3 length is 20 residues. From germline, CDR1 is SGHRS and CDR2 YFSETQ. CDR3 DNA: TGCGCCAGCAGCAAGGGGACTAGCGGGAGGGTTTCTACAAGCACAGATACGCAGTATTTT. Translation gives CASSKGTSGRVSTSTDTQYF.

This chain connects TRBV19 to TRBJ1-1, with a weak D call TRBD1 (5 bases). Germline V lookup: CDR1 LNHDA, CDR2 SQIVND (reference sequence). This CDR3 spans 14 amino acids. Between the trimmed V and J ends, which lost 6 bases and 5 bases, there was a span of 16 bases. CDR3 DNA: TGTGCCAGTAGATCCGGACTCGGGGGGACTGAAGCTTTCTTT. Encoded protein: CASRSGLGGTEAFF.

The chain carries TRBV10-3 and TRBJ2-3, with 15 positions matching TRBD2. This CDR3 is 16 amino acids long. The V segment lost 8 bases and the J segment 4 bases; nucleotides outside the gene matches: 7. The germline gives CDR1 ENHRY, CDR2 SYGVKD. CDR3 sequence (DNA): TGTGCCATCCGCCTCGGACTAGCGGGAGGGCCAGATACGCAGTATTTT. This gives the protein CAIRLGLAGGPDTQYF.

The J gene is TRBJ1-4, the V gene TRBV5-5, with 7 bases that match TRBD1. The CDR3 extends over 13 amino acids. J was trimmed by 6 bases and V by 4 bases; bases with no gene match: 3. Germline-derived CDR1 and CDR2 are SGHKS and YYEKEE (reference sequence). This CDR3 is CASSRDSHEKLFF. The CDR3 DNA reads as TGTGCCAGCAGCCGGGACAGCCATGAAAAACTGTTTTTT.

The chain is built from TRBV18 and TRBJ1-2, with a weak D call TRBD1 (5 bases). The CDR3 is 11 amino acids. CDR1 and CDR2 (germline): KGHSH, LQKENI. Trimming removed 3 bases from V and 8 bases from J, with 7 bases in between. CDR3 DNA: TGTGCCAGCTCACCGGGACTAGGCTACACCTTC. This translates into CASSPGLGYTF.

This clone was detected a few times. V is TRBV12-3 or TRBV12-4 and J is TRBJ2-4; 7 nucleotides match TRBD1. The CDR3 runs to 13 residues. V trimming: 6 bases; J trimming: 6 bases; junction bases outside the gene matches: 5. The DNA of the CDR3 is TGTGCCAGCAGGCCCCCAGGGGGAAACATTCAGTACTTC. Protein product: CASRPPGGNIQYF.

The gene calls are TRBV2 and TRBJ1-3; D is ambiguous. Germline CDR1 SNHLY, CDR2 FYNNEI. The CDR3 has 14 residues. The ends were cut back, 4 bases at V and 7 bases at J, with 14 bases in the middle. CDR3 in amino acids: CASSGGGYGNTIYF. The DNA for the CDR3 is TGTGCCAGCAGTGGAGGAGGGTACGGCAACACCATATATTTT.

The chain is built from TRBV5-6 and TRBJ1-1; D may be TRBD1 (6 bases). V gave up 1 base and J gave up 5 bases, with 9 bases separating them. The CDR3 length is 13 residues. The germline gives CDR1 SGHDT, CDR2 YYEEEE. The CDR3 loop is CASSLWGATEAFF. The CDR3 nucleotides are TGTGCCAGCAGCTTGTGGGGGGCAACTGAAGCTTTCTTT.

This chain uses TRBV5-1 with TRBJ2-2; D is perhaps TRBD1 (5 bases). This CDR3 spans 17 amino acids. Germline values: CDR1 SGHRS, CDR2 YFSETQ. The V end lost 1 base, the J end lost 2 bases, and 15 bases lay between the germline ends. CDR3 region: CASSLTPTEINTGELFF. The CDR3, as DNA: TGCGCCAGCAGCTTGACGCCGACAGAAATTAACACCGGGGAGCTGTTTTTT.

V gene TRBV7-2 combines with J gene TRBJ1-5; no clear D gene. V lost 5 bases and J lost 5, with 7 bases in between. Germline V gives CDR1 SGHTA, CDR2 FQGNSA. This CDR3 has 12 residues. CDR3 sequence: CASSDGYQPQHF. In DNA, the CDR3 is TGTGCCAGCAGCGACGGATATCAGCCCCAGCATTTT.

The chain uses TRBV10-3 and TRBJ2-7, with D possibly matching TRBD2 (5 bases). With 1 base removed from V and 2 bases from J, the gap between germline ends came to 9 bases. The V gene's germline CDR1 is ENHRY and CDR2 SYGVKD. This CDR3 is 14 amino acids long. In nucleotides, the CDR3 is TGTGCCATCAGTGAGTTCCAGGAGGCCTACGAGCAGTACTTC. This translates into CAISEFQEAYEQYF.

The V and J genes are TRBV28 and TRBJ2-7, with D maybe TRBD2 (6 bases). The CDR3 runs to 15 residues. Trimming cost V 5 bases and J 6 bases, with 20 bases left between them. CDR1 is MDHEN and CDR2 is SYDVKM in the germline V gene. CDR3 in amino acids: CASSLTPGPEGEQYF. CDR3 sequence (DNA): TGTGCCAGCAGTCTTACGCCGGGGCCGGAGGGCGAGCAGTACTTC.

The chain carries TRBV3-1 (or the pseudogene TRBV3-2) and TRBJ1-1; 12 bases line up with TRBD1. CDR1 is LGHDT and CDR2 is YNNKEL in the germline V gene (reference sequence). The J segment lost 7 bases and the V segment lost 4 bases, leaving 7 bases of the junction unmatched. The CDR3 is 15 residues long. The DNA for the CDR3 is TGTGCCAGCAGCCTTGGGACAGGGGGCGCGGGTGAAGCTTTCTTT. It translates to CASSLGTGGAGEAFF.

In this sample, this clone turned up once. V gene TRBV24-1 combines with J gene TRBJ2-5; weak D call: TRBD2 (7 bases). Trimming stripped 9 bases from V and 1 base from J, with 17 bases between. CDR1 is KGHDR and CDR2 is SFDVKD in the germline V gene. The CDR3 runs 15 residues. This CDR3 reads CATGRGGGLQETQYF. The CDR3 DNA reads as TGTGCCACCGGTCGAGGGGGAGGGCTCCAAGAGACCCAGTACTTC.

The chain links TRBV27 to TRBJ2-1; no clear D. This CDR3 contains 12 residues. The V end was cut by 2 bases, the J end by 9 bases, with 8 bases between. CDR1 and CDR2 (germline): MNHEY, SMNVEV (reference sequence). Here the CDR3 DNA reads TGTGCCAGCAGTTTACCGGGCCGTGAGCAGTTCTTC. It translates to CASSLPGREQFF.

The chain uses TRBV6-5 and TRBJ1-5; unclear D gene. Trimming removed 6 bases at V and 4 bases at J, with 13 bases between. The germline V gene encodes CDR1 MNHEY and CDR2 SVGAGI. The CDR3 covers 14 residues. The CDR3 region has the DNA TGTGCCAGCAGGACCGAAGGTTCTAATCAGCCCCAGCATTTT. Encoded protein: CASRTEGSNQPQHF.